The rows below give T cell receptor beta chains drawn from one sample of a study of cytomegalovirus exposure and HLA in healthy donors. Profiled with immunoSEQ multiplex PCR; TCRdb holds only in-frame clones, not every one. Here the sample spans some 120,000 clones, 8.5% to 9% being singletons. Input material: PBMCs. The origin of the receptors is a middle-aged woman in good health and CMV-seropositive. Each CDR3 is given with its conserved first and last residue. The D gene is left open where the match is weak. Clone size is shown for a subset of rows, as once, few, many or a class of expanded clone.

j_call	clone_size	v_call	d_call	cdr3_nt	cdr3_aa
TRBJ2-7	few	TRBV19	TRBD2	TGTGCCAGTAGTACCTGGACTAGCGGACCCTACGAGCAGTACTTC	CASSTWTSGPYEQYF
TRBJ1-1	NA	TRBV5-8	NA	TGTGCCAGCAGCTTGCGGGGATTAGGCACTGAAGCTTTCTTT	CASSLRGLGTEAFF
TRBJ2-5	few	TRBV7-7	TRBD2	TGTGCCAGCAGTCCCGGGACTAGCGGGGGGTACCAAGAGACCCAGTACTTC	CASSPGTSGGYQETQYF
TRBJ2-1	few	TRBV7-2	TRBD2	TGTGCCAGCAGCTTAACTAGCGGGGGAGGAAATGAGCAGTTCTTC	CASSLTSGGGNEQFF
TRBJ2-1	few	TRBV2	NA	TGTGCCAGCAGTTATACGGAGAGGCAGTTCTTC	CASSYTERQFF
TRBJ2-2	NA	TRBV18	NA	TGTGCCAGCTCACCACCCGGGTTTAACACCGGGGAGCTGTTTTTT	CASSPPGFNTGELFF
TRBJ1-1	few	TRBV28	TRBD1	TGTGCCAGCAGTTTACCGACAGGGAGCGACACTGAAGCTTTCTTT	CASSLPTGSDTEAFF
TRBJ2-7	few	TRBV9	TRBD1	TGTGCCAGCAGCGTAGAACCGGGACAGAAACAATACTTC	CASSVEPGQKQYF
TRBJ1-1	NA	TRBV7-3	NA	TGTGCCAGCAGCGTGTCCGGTGGAGGAGGGGCTGAAGCTTTCTTT	CASSVSGGGGAEAFF
TRBJ2-1	NA	TRBV7-3	NA	TGTGCCAGCAGCCCCCACGGGAACTACAATGAGCAGTTCTTC	CASSPHGNYNEQFF
TRBJ1-2	few	TRBV9	TRBD1	TGTGCCAGCAGCGAGGGACAGGGGGTGACCTATGGCTACACCTTC	CASSEGQGVTYGYTF
TRBJ1-3	NA	TRBV9	TRBD1	TGTGCCAGCAGCGTAGGACGGGGAGGGGACAGGCTCTCCTCTGGAAACACCATATATTTT	CASSVGRGGDRLSSGNTIYF
TRBJ2-7	NA	TRBV2	TRBD1	TGTGCCAGCAACAGACAGGGTTTCAACGAGCAGTACTTC	CASNRQGFNEQYF
TRBJ1-5	few	TRBV19	TRBD1	TGTGCCAGTAGTGACAGGGGAAATCAGCCCCAGCATTTT	CASSDRGNQPQHF
TRBJ2-5	NA	TRBV5-1	TRBD1	TGCGCCAGCAGCTTCATCAGGGGGCGTCAAGAGACCCAGTACTTC	CASSFIRGRQETQYF
TRBJ1-2	few	TRBV4-1	TRBD1	TGCGCCAGCAGCCAAGATCCCGGGACAGCTAACTATGGCTACACCTTC	CASSQDPGTANYGYTF
TRBJ1-1	few	TRBV30	NA	TGTGCCTATAACCTTTCGAGGGCCCGAAAAGCTTTCTTT	CAYNLSRARKAFF
TRBJ2-7	NA	TRBV19	TRBD2	TGTGCCAGTAGTCCCTTTAAGCGGGGCCACGAGCAGTACTTC	CASSPFKRGHEQYF
TRBJ2-7	few	TRBV6-5	TRBD1	TGTGCCAGCAGTTACTCTGACCGGGACAGCTACGAGCAGTACTTC	CASSYSDRDSYEQYF
TRBJ1-5	NA	TRBV15	NA	TGTGCCACCAGCAGAGTAGAAGATAGCAACCAGCCCCAGCATTTT	CATSRVEDSNQPQHF
TRBJ2-5	NA	TRBV25-1	TRBD1	TGTGCCAGCAGTGAACTTGGGACAGGGGGCAGAGAGACCCAGTACTTC	CASSELGTGGRETQYF
TRBJ1-1	few	TRBV30	TRBD1	TGTGCCTGGGACAGGGGGCAGAACACTGAAGCTTTCTTT	CAWDRGQNTEAFF